This TCR beta chain was captured by sequencing in a study of CD8 T cells in Susac syndrome. Study-level background: Blood was drawn from Susac syndrome patients while they were therapy-naive, on corticosteroids, or on intravenous immunoglobulin alone.

The V and J ends lost 0 bases and 1 base, in that order; junction bases with no gene match: 6. Germline values: CDR1 DFQATT, CDR2 SNEGSKA (reference sequence). The CDR3 spans 17 residues. Random-hexamer reverse transcription was applied to roughly 0.5 to 1 ug RNA. It was immunoSEQ multiplex PCR that amplified TCR beta CDR3 across 54 Vbeta and 13 Jbeta. One entry per CDR3 protein results from TCRdb running MiXCR on the immunoSEQ multiplex PCR reads. This table has roughly 150,000 distinct CDR3 sequences, about 95% appearing once. Sequencing of TCR beta, carried out with a high-throughput approach, was applied to CD8+ and CD4+ T cells from the blood.

This clonotype was sampled from a human donor with Susac syndrome. The chain couples TRBV20-1 to TRBJ2-5, with 12 positions matching TRBD2. Sequencing was done on a sample of CD4+ T cells from PBMCs. The DNA of the CDR3 is TGCAGTGCTAGAGATCAAGGACTAGCGGGGCGCCAAGAGACCCAGTACTTC. Translating gives CSARDQGLAGRQETQYF.